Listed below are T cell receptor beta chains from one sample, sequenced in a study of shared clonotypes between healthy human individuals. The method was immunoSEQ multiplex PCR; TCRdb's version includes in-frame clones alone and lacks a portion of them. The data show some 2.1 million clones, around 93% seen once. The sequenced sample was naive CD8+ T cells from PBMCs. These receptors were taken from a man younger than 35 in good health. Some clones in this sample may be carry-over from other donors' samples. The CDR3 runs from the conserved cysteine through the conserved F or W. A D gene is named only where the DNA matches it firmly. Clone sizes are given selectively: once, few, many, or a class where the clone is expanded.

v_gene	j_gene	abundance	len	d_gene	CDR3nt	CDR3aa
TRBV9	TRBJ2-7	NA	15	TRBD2	TGTGCCAGCAGCGTAGGTGATAGCGGGACCTACGAGCAGTACTTC	CASSVGDSGTYEQYF
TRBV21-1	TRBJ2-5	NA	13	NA	TGTGCCAGCGCCAGGCCAACTGGGGAGACCCAGTACTTC	CASARPTGETQYF
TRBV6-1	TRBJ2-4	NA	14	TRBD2	TGTGCCAGCAGTGGACTAGCGGGCAGGGACATTCAGTACTTC	CASSGLAGRDIQYF
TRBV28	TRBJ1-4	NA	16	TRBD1	TGTGCCAGCAGTTTCCTCTTGGGACAGAGTAATGAAAAACTGTTTTTT	CASSFLLGQSNEKLFF
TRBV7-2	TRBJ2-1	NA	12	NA	TGTGCCAGCAGCCTCCGTAGTAATGAGCAGTTCTTC	CASSLRSNEQFF
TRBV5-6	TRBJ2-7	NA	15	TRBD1	TGTGCCAGCAGCTCTACGACAGGGGGAGCTTACGAGCAGTACTTC	CASSSTTGGAYEQYF
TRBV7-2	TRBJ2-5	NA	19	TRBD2	TGTGCCAGCAGGCCTGGACTAGCGGGACAAGGAAGGGACCAAGAGACCCAGTACTTC	CASRPGLAGQGRDQETQYF
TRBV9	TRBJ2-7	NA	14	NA	TGTGCCAGCAGCGTGGCGACAGTGCCCTACGAGCAGTACTTC	CASSVATVPYEQYF
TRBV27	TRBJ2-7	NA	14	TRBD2	TGTGCCAGTGGCGAAGGGGCGGGGGGCTACGAGCAGTACTTC	CASGEGAGGYEQYF
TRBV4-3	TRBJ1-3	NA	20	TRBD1	TGCGCCAGCAGCCAGGACCTCTCGGGACAGGAATGGATTACTGGAAACACCATATATTTT	CASSQDLSGQEWITGNTIYF
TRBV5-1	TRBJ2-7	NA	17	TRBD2	TGCGCCAGCAGCAGCAACCTACTAGCGGGAGTTGTTTACGAGCAGTACTTC	CASSSNLLAGVVYEQYF
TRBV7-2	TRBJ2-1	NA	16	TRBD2	TGTGCCAGCAGCTTAGCGCCTAGCGGAACCTACAATGAGCAGTTCTTC	CASSLAPSGTYNEQFF
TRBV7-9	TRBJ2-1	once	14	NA	TGTGCCAGCAGCTCCCAGGGCTCCTACAATGAGCAGTTCTTC	CASSSQGSYNEQFF
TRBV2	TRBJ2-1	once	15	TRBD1	TGTGCCAGCAGTCAAACAGGGGGTAGATACAATGAGCAGTTCTTC	CASSQTGGRYNEQFF
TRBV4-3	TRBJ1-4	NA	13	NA	TGCGCCAGCAGCCAAGGCCGGGGTGAAAAACTGTTTTTT	CASSQGRGEKLFF
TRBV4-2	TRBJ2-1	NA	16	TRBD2	TGTGCCAGCAGCCAAGGGGGAGGGAGGGCCGGCAATGAGCAGTTCTTC	CASSQGGGRAGNEQFF
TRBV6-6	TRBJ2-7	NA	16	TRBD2	TGTGCCAGCAGTTACCCTGGACTAGCGGGATTGGGGGAGCAGTACTTC	CASSYPGLAGLGEQYF
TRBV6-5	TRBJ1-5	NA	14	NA	TGTGCCAGCAGTTGGCGGGAGGGGAATCAGCCCCAGCATTTT	CASSWREGNQPQHF